This TCR beta chain appears in the sequencing data of a study of shared clonotypes between healthy human individuals. In regard to this clone: What it binds is not known.

Study-level points and caveats: Sampling covered nothing but blood. Tissue TCR repertoires likely differ from those found in blood.

The CDR3 sequence is 16 residues long. Trimming left V 4 bases short and J 6 bases short, with 19 bases between. The germline V gene encodes CDR1 MDHEN and CDR2 SYDVKM. At a deep level, the assay was run. Genomic DNA belonging to each subset was distributed in equal measure over several immunoSEQ plates. This table comes from immunoSEQ multiplex PCR, and its TCRdb copy is limited to in-frame clones, with some not included. The sample contains around 430,000 clones, 75% to 85% of which appear only once. The TCR was taken from a woman in her forties in good health. Some clones in this sample may be carry-over from other donors' samples. V is TRBV28 and J is TRBJ2-1; weak D call: TRBD2 (7 bases). Sequencing input: PBMCs. CDR3 bases: TGTGCCAGCAGTTGGGGGCAGCGGGATTCCATCAATGAGCAGTTCTTC. This encodes CASSWGQRDSINEQFF.